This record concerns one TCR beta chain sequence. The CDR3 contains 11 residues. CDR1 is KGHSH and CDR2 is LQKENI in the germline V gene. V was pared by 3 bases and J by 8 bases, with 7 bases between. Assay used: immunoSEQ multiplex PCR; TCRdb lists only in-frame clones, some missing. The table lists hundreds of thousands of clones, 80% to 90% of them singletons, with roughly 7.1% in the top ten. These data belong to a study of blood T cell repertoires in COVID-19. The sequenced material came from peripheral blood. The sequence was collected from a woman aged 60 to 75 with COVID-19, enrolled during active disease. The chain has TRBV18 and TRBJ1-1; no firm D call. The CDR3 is CASSPAQEAFF. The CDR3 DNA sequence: TGTGCCAGCTCACCGGCCCAGGAAGCTTTCTTT.